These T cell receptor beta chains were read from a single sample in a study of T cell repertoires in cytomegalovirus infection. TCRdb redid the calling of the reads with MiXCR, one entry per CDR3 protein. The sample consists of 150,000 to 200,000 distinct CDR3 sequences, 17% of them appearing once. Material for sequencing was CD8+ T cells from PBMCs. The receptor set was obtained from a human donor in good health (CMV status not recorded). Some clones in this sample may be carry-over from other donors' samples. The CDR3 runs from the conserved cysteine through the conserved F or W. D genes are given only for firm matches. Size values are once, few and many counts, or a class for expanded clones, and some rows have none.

CDR3 DNA: TGTGCCAGCAGCTATGACCCGGACGAGCAGTACTTC
CDR3 protein: CASSYDPDEQYF
D gene: .
J gene: TRBJ2-7
clone size: few
V gene: TRBV7-9

CDR3 DNA: TGTGCCAGCAGCTCAGAGGACAGGTCCTTACCCGGGGCCAACGTCCTGACTTTC
CDR3 protein: CASSSEDRSLPGANVLTF
D gene: TRBD1
J gene: TRBJ2-6
clone size: many
V gene: TRBV11-2

CDR3 DNA: TGTGCCAGCAGTTTAGCGCCGCGGGGGCGGAAGCACGAGCAGTACTTC
CDR3 protein: CASSLAPRGRKHEQYF
D gene: .
J gene: TRBJ2-7
clone size: .
V gene: TRBV12-3/TRBV12-4

CDR3 DNA: TGTGCCAGCAGCCCAGGCTACAATGAGCAGTTCTTC
CDR3 protein: CASSPGYNEQFF
D gene: .
J gene: TRBJ2-1
clone size: many
V gene: TRBV7-9

CDR3 DNA: TGTGCCAGCAGCTGGACTAGCGGGGGTAATGAGCAGTTCTTC
CDR3 protein: CASSWTSGGNEQFF
D gene: TRBD2
J gene: TRBJ2-1
clone size: few
V gene: TRBV7-2

CDR3 DNA: TGTGCCAGCAGCTCGATAGCGGGGGGCGTCGGAGAGCAGTTCTTC
CDR3 protein: CASSSIAGGVGEQFF
D gene: TRBD2
J gene: TRBJ2-1
clone size: .
V gene: TRBV13

CDR3 DNA: TGTGCCAGTAGTAAAACGGTCCGGGGGCCAGATACGCAGTATTTT
CDR3 protein: CASSKTVRGPDTQYF
D gene: .
J gene: TRBJ2-3
clone size: few
V gene: TRBV19

CDR3 DNA: TGTGCCAGCAGCTTTTTTAGCGCAGGGGGTGCGAACACTGAAGCTTTCTTT
CDR3 protein: CASSFFSAGGANTEAFF
D gene: TRBD1
J gene: TRBJ1-1
clone size: .
V gene: TRBV7-2

CDR3 DNA: TGTGCCAGCCATAGCGGCCAAGAGACCCAGTACTTC
CDR3 protein: CASHSGQETQYF
D gene: .
J gene: TRBJ2-5
clone size: .
V gene: TRBV6-2/TRBV6-3

CDR3 DNA: TGTGCCAGCACTCAGCGCAGCTCTGGGGCCAACGTCCTGACTTTC
CDR3 protein: CASTQRSSGANVLTF
D gene: .
J gene: TRBJ2-6
clone size: .
V gene: TRBV6-2/TRBV6-3

CDR3 DNA: TGTGCCAGCAGTTTTCAGCGATTGAACACTGAAGCTTTCTTT
CDR3 protein: CASSFQRLNTEAFF
D gene: .
J gene: TRBJ1-1
clone size: .
V gene: TRBV6-5

CDR3 DNA: TGTGCCAGCAGTCCGGGTGCCCAGCAAGAGACCCAGTACTTC
CDR3 protein: CASSPGAQQETQYF
D gene: .
J gene: TRBJ2-5
clone size: few
V gene: TRBV6-2/TRBV6-3

CDR3 DNA: TGTGCCAGCAGCCACAGGGGAACGGGCCACAATGAGCAGTTCTTC
CDR3 protein: CASSHRGTGHNEQFF
D gene: TRBD1
J gene: TRBJ2-1
clone size: few
V gene: TRBV25-1

CDR3 DNA: TGTGCCAGCAGCGATACTACAGGCACATGGTTCTTC
CDR3 protein: CASSDTTGTWFF
D gene: .
J gene: TRBJ2-1
clone size: .
V gene: TRBV7-2

CDR3 DNA: TGCAGTGCTAGCCGATCCAGGACAGGGGGCCGAACCTACAATGAGCAGTTCTTC
CDR3 protein: CSASRSRTGGRTYNEQFF
D gene: TRBD1
J gene: TRBJ2-1
clone size: few
V gene: TRBV20-1

CDR3 DNA: TGTGCCAGCAGTTACCCTATGACTAGCGGGAGAGCAGGGGATACGCAGTATTTT
CDR3 protein: CASSYPMTSGRAGDTQYF
D gene: TRBD2
J gene: TRBJ2-3
clone size: .
V gene: TRBV6-2/TRBV6-3

CDR3 DNA: TGTGCCAGCTCTTCTCCGGGGGCTAGCGGGAGTTACGAGCAGTACTTC
CDR3 protein: CASSSPGASGSYEQYF
D gene: TRBD2
J gene: TRBJ2-7
clone size: many
V gene: TRBV28

CDR3 DNA: TGTGCCACCGTAACACGGCAGACCGCGAACACCGGGGAGCTGTTTTTT
CDR3 protein: CATVTRQTANTGELFF
D gene: .
J gene: TRBJ2-2
clone size: few
V gene: TRBV6-1

CDR3 DNA: TGCGCCAGCAGCCAAGACGCCAGGGACAATCAGCCCCAGCATTTT
CDR3 protein: CASSQDARDNQPQHF
D gene: .
J gene: TRBJ1-5
clone size: few
V gene: TRBV4-3

CDR3 DNA: TGTGCCAGTATTCGGGGCACTGAAGCTTTCTTT
CDR3 protein: CASIRGTEAFF
D gene: .
J gene: TRBJ1-1
clone size: .
V gene: TRBV19

CDR3 DNA: TGTGCCAGCACCTCGACAGGGGTGGACAATCAGCCCCAGCATTTT
CDR3 protein: CASTSTGVDNQPQHF
D gene: TRBD1
J gene: TRBJ1-5
clone size: .
V gene: TRBV2

CDR3 DNA: TGTGCTAGTGGTTTGGGGGGACCGTCCTACGAGCAGTACTTC
CDR3 protein: CASGLGGPSYEQYF
D gene: .
J gene: TRBJ2-7
clone size: .
V gene: TRBV12-5

CDR3 DNA: TGTGCCAGCAGCAGACTAGCGGGAAGCTCCTACGAGCAGTACTTC
CDR3 protein: CASSRLAGSSYEQYF
D gene: TRBD2
J gene: TRBJ2-7
clone size: few
V gene: TRBV9

CDR3 DNA: TGTGCCAGCAGTACCGGGACAGGACACACAGATACGCAGTATTTT
CDR3 protein: CASSTGTGHTDTQYF
D gene: TRBD1
J gene: TRBJ2-3
clone size: .
V gene: TRBV7-2